The rows below give T cell receptor beta chains drawn from one sample of a study of CD8+ T cells in alopecia areata. Using immunoSEQ multiplex PCR, the repertoire was profiled, and TCRdb retains in-frame clones only, with some absent. The table shows some 220,000 clones, with about 58% occurring only once. Sequences were derived from CD4+ T cells sorted from blood, sampled at week 4, from a patient treated with tofacitinib. These receptors originate from a human donor with alopecia areata. Both conserved end residues are part of each CDR3. The D gene is left open where the match is weak. Size is stated for part of the rows, as once, few or many counts, or as a class when the clone is expanded.

TRBV5-6	TRBJ2-3	14	NA	TRBD1	CASSWDRGRDTQYF	TGTGCCAGCAGCTGGGACAGGGGGCGGGATACGCAGTATTTT
TRBV7-3	TRBJ2-1	13	NA	NA	CASSPGWAMEQFF	TGTGCCAGCAGCCCCGGATGGGCTATGGAGCAGTTCTTC
TRBV29-1	TRBJ2-3	11	few	NA	CSVSAGDTQYF	TGCAGCGTTTCAGCCGGAGATACGCAGTATTTT
TRBV29-1	TRBJ2-3	14	few	NA	CSAGRRGTTDTQYF	TGCAGCGCCGGGCGTCGGGGCACCACAGATACGCAGTATTTT
TRBV29-1	TRBJ2-1	14	few	NA	CSATGSRSYNEQFF	TGCAGCGCTACAGGGTCTCGCTCCTACAATGAGCAGTTCTTC
TRBV29-1	TRBJ2-7	11	few	NA	CSVNRENEQYF	TGCAGCGTCAACAGGGAAAACGAGCAGTACTTC
TRBV5-6	TRBJ2-2	13	NA	NA	CASSMWNTGELFF	TGTGCCAGCAGCATGTGGAACACCGGGGAGCTGTTTTTT
TRBV4-1	TRBJ1-2	15	NA	NA	CASSQDYSVDYGYTF	TGCGCCAGCAGCCAAGACTACAGTGTAGACTATGGCTACACCTTC
TRBV6-1	TRBJ1-2	13	NA	NA	CASSESGVFGYTF	TGTGCCAGCAGTGAGTCAGGGGTTTTTGGCTACACCTTC
TRBV4-3	TRBJ2-1	16	few	NA	CASSQVDVGGYNEQFF	TGCGCCAGCAGCCAAGTGGATGTAGGAGGCTACAATGAGCAGTTCTTC
TRBV4-3	TRBJ2-5	16	NA	TRBD1	CASRPGQGMSEETQYF	TGCGCCAGCAGACCGGGACAGGGGATGAGTGAGGAGACCCAGTACTTC
TRBV27	TRBJ1-6	18	NA	TRBD1	CASRPRSQGTARNSPLHF	TGTGCCAGCAGACCCCGGTCCCAAGGGACAGCCCGGAATTCACCCCTCCACTTT
TRBV5-4	TRBJ2-7	13	NA	NA	CASSSPSSYEQYF	TGTGCCAGCAGCTCGCCAAGCTCCTACGAGCAGTACTTC
TRBV10-3	TRBJ2-3	14	NA	TRBD1	CASTEDRSTDTQYF	TGTGCCAGCACCGAGGACAGGAGCACAGATACGCAGTATTTT
TRBV19	TRBJ1-6	13	few	TRBD1	CASKDTGASPLHF	TGTGCCAGTAAGGATACAGGGGCGTCACCCCTCCACTTT
TRBV5-6	TRBJ2-4	14	NA	NA	CASSLSGQQNIQYF	TGTGCCAGCAGCTTGTCCGGACAGCAAAACATTCAGTACTTC
TRBV2	TRBJ2-7	13	few	TRBD1	CASSATGVYEQYF	TGTGCCAGCAGCGCGACAGGGGTCTACGAGCAGTACTTC
TRBV18	TRBJ1-3	11	NA	NA	CASSPSDTIYF	TGTGCCAGCTCACCATCTGACACCATATATTTT
TRBV18	TRBJ2-1	12	NA	NA	CASAGSSNEQFF	TGTGCCAGCGCGGGTAGTAGTAATGAGCAGTTCTTC
TRBV5-6	TRBJ1-4	14	once	TRBD1	CASSFRDSNEKLFF	TGTGCCAGCAGCTTCCGGGACAGTAATGAAAAACTGTTTTTT
TRBV29-1	TRBJ1-2	13	NA	NA	CSVGEGGGYGYTF	TGCAGCGTTGGAGAGGGAGGAGGGTATGGCTACACCTTC
TRBV5-1	TRBJ2-1	14	once	TRBD1	CASSLNEGADEQFF	TGCGCCAGCAGCTTGAACGAGGGGGCGGATGAGCAGTTCTTC
TRBV7-2	TRBJ2-7	12	NA	NA	CASSLPPYEQYF	TGTGCCAGCAGCTTACCCCCCTACGAGCAGTACTTC
TRBV28	TRBJ1-2	12	once	NA	CASSPAPYGYTF	TGTGCCAGCAGCCCGGCCCCGTATGGCTACACCTTC
TRBV5-1	TRBJ1-2	13	NA	NA	CASSQGQVAGYTF	TGCGCCAGCAGCCAGGGGCAGGTTGCTGGCTACACCTTC
TRBV29-1	TRBJ2-3	14	NA	TRBD2	CSVVLAGSQRTQYF	TGCAGCGTGGTACTAGCGGGGTCCCAGCGGACGCAGTATTTT
TRBV20-1	TRBJ2-3	11	NA	NA	CSARNRDTQYF	TGCAGTGCTAGAAACCGGGACACGCAGTATTTT
TRBV7-8	TRBJ1-1	11	NA	NA	CASSTGTEAFF	TGTGCCAGCAGTACAGGGACTGAAGCTTTCTTT
TRBV5-1	TRBJ2-3	17	NA	NA	CASSLARDSTSTDTQYF	TGCGCCAGCAGCTTGGCCAGGGACTCTACTAGCACAGATACGCAGTATTTT
TRBV9	TRBJ2-1	14	NA	NA	CASSRLVGDNEQFF	TGTGCCAGCAGCAGACTAGTAGGAGACAATGAGCAGTTCTTC
TRBV6-5	TRBJ1-4	15	NA	NA	CASSYSFSRNEKLFF	TGTGCCAGCAGTTACTCATTCAGCAGAAATGAAAAACTGTTTTTT
TRBV29-1	TRBJ2-3	11	NA	NA	CSGGLGDTQYF	TGCAGCGGGGGCCTCGGAGATACGCAGTATTTT
TRBV29-1	TRBJ2-3	15	NA	NA	CSVAAQIRFPDTQYF	TGCAGCGTTGCTGCCCAAATTCGGTTTCCAGATACGCAGTATTTT
TRBV25-1	TRBJ1-2	13	NA	NA	CASSDTGRSGYTF	TGTGCCAGCAGTGACACAGGGAGGAGTGGCTACACCTTC
TRBV4-3	TRBJ2-3	16	NA	NA	CASSQAAAPSTDTQYF	TGCGCCAGCAGCCAAGCTGCGGCTCCTAGCACAGATACGCAGTATTTT
TRBV18	TRBJ2-5	15	NA	TRBD1	CASSPPLQGEETQYF	TGTGCCAGCTCACCACCGCTACAGGGGGAAGAGACCCAGTACTTC
TRBV27	TRBJ2-3	14	NA	TRBD1	CASSLGQVTDTQYF	TGTGCCAGCAGTTTAGGACAGGTCACAGATACGCAGTATTTT
TRBV30	TRBJ2-3	15	few	TRBD2	CAWSTLAGGSSTQYF	TGTGCCTGGAGCACCCTTGCGGGGGGTAGTAGTACGCAGTATTTT
TRBV4-1	TRBJ1-2	18	NA	NA	CASSQVRRPSGENYGYTF	TGCGCCAGCAGCCAAGTCCGGCGACCCTCAGGGGAAAACTATGGCTACACCTTC
TRBV28	TRBJ1-6	13	few	NA	CACRRQADSPLHF	TGTGCCTGTAGGAGGCAGGCGGACTCACCCCTCCACTTT
TRBV6-5	TRBJ1-2	13	NA	NA	CASGTGPQYGYTF	TGTGCCAGCGGGACGGGACCGCAATATGGCTACACCTTC
TRBV6-5	TRBJ2-7	15	few	NA	CASSRGVSSSYEQYF	TGTGCCAGCAGCCGCGGGGTTTCCAGCTCCTACGAGCAGTACTTC
TRBV5-1	TRBJ2-3	14	NA	NA	CASSHRLVTDTQYF	TGCGCCAGCAGCCACCGGCTTGTCACAGATACGCAGTATTTT
TRBV2	TRBJ1-2	15	NA	TRBD1	CASSEAPGTGVGYTF	TGTGCCAGCAGTGAAGCCCCCGGGACAGGGGTTGGCTACACCTTC
TRBV11-3	TRBJ2-2	16	NA	TRBD1	CASSLDLTGATGELFF	TGTGCCAGCAGCTTAGATCTCACAGGGGCTACCGGGGAGCTGTTTTTT
TRBV29-1	TRBJ2-3	11	NA	NA	CSAGWGAPQYF	TGCAGCGCTGGGTGGGGGGCTCCGCAGTATTTT
TRBV5-1	TRBJ2-2	15	many	TRBD1	CASSPDRGKNGELFF	TGCGCCAGCAGCCCTGACAGGGGGAAGAACGGGGAGCTGTTTTTT
TRBV7-8	TRBJ2-3	15	NA	TRBD2	CASSWTSGYTDTQYF	TGTGCCAGCAGTTGGACTAGCGGGTACACAGATACGCAGTATTTT
TRBV2	TRBJ2-7	15	NA	TRBD1	CASSQSLTGTYEQYF	TGTGCCAGCAGTCAGAGTTTGACAGGGACCTACGAGCAGTACTTC
TRBV29-1	TRBJ1-1	14	NA	NA	CSATPGHSNTEAFF	TGCAGCGCAACCCCGGGACATTCGAACACTGAAGCTTTCTTT
TRBV5-4	TRBJ2-7	15	NA	TRBD1	CASSIPTGDFYEQYF	TGTGCCAGCAGCATCCCGACAGGGGACTTCTACGAGCAGTACTTC
TRBV29-1	TRBJ1-4	13	NA	NA	CSVQPGGQEKLFF	TGCAGCGTCCAGCCCGGGGGGCAGGAAAAACTGTTTTTT
TRBV23-1	TRBJ1-5	15	NA	NA	CASSLGRDPNQPQHF	TGCGCCAGCAGCTTAGGGCGGGACCCCAATCAGCCCCAGCATTTT
TRBV7-2	TRBJ2-5	14	NA	NA	CASSLRQGRETQYF	TGTGCCAGCAGCTTAAGGCAGGGGAGGGAGACCCAGTACTTC
TRBV7-9	TRBJ2-3	14	NA	NA	CASSPQTYTDTQYF	TGTGCCAGCAGCCCACAGACATACACAGATACGCAGTATTTT